This TCR beta chain was recorded in a study of blood T cell repertoires in COVID-19. Libraries were prepared by immunoSEQ multiplex PCR; TCRdb keeps only in-frame clonotypes and omits some of them. Of 70,000 to 100,000 clones in the sample, roughly 88% are singletons; the top ten hold 45%. The CDR3 sequence is 14 residues long. J gave up 1 base and V 2 bases, and 1 base lay outside the gene matches. Germline assignment: CDR1 MNHNY and CDR2 SVGAGI (reference sequence). This sequence originates from a human donor in a cohort sampled during active COVID-19. The chain couples TRBV6-6 to TRBJ2-5; 7 bases map to TRBD2. The sample was peripheral blood. The CDR3 nucleotides read TGTGCCAGCAGTTACGGCGGGAGCCAAGAGACCCAGTACTTC. This translates into CASSYGGSQETQYF.